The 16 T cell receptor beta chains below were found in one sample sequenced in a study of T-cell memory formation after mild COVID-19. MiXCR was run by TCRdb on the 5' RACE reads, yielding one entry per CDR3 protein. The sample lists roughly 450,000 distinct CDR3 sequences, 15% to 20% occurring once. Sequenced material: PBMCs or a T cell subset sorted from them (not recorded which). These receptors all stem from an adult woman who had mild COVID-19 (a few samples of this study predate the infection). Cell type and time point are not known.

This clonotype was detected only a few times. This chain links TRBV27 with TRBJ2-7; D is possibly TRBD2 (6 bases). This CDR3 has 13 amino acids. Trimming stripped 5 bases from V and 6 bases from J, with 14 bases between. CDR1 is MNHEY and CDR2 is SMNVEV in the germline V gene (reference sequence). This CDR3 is CASSMGGYGEQYF. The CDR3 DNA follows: TGTGCCAGCAGTATGGGGGGATACGGCGAGCAGTACTTC.

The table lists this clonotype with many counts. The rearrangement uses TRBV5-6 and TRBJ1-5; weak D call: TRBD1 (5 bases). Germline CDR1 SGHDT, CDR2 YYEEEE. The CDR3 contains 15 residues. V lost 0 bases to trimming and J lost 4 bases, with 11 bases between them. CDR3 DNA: TGTGCCAGCAGCTTGGGTGGGACGATTAATCAGCCCCAGCATTTT. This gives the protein CASSLGGTINQPQHF.

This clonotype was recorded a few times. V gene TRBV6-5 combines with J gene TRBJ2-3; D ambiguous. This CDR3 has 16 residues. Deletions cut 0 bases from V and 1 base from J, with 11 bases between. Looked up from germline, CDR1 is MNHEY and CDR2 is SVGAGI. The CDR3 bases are TGTGCCAGCAGTTACTCGGCCGGGTTTGGCACAGATACGCAGTATTTT. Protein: CASSYSAGFGTDTQYF.

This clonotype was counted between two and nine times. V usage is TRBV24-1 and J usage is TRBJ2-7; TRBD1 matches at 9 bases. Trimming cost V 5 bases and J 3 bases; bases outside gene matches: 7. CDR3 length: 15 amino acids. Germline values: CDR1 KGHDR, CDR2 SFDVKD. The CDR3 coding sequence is TGTGCCACCAGTGGGTGGACAGGGGCTGGCTACGAGCAGTACTTC. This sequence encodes CATSGWTGAGYEQYF.

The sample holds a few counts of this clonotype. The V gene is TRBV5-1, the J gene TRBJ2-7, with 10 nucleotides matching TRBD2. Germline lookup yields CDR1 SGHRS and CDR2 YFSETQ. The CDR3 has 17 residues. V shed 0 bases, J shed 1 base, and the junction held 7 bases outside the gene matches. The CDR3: CASSLGLAGVLSYEQYF. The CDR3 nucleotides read TGCGCCAGCAGCTTGGGTCTAGCGGGAGTGTTGTCCTACGAGCAGTACTTC.

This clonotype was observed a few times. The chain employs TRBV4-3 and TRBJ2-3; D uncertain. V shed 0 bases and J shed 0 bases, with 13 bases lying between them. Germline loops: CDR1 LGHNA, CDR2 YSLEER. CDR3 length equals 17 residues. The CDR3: CASSQDPGGTSTDTQYF. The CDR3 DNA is TGCGCCAGCAGCCAAGATCCAGGCGGTACTAGCACAGATACGCAGTATTTT.

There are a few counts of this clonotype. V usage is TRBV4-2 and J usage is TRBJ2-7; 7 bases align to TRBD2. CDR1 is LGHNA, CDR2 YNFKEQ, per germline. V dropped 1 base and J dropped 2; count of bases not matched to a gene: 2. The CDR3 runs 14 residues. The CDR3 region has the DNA TGTGCCAGCAGCCAAGTTGGGAGGGCCTACGAGCAGTACTTC. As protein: CASSQVGRAYEQYF.

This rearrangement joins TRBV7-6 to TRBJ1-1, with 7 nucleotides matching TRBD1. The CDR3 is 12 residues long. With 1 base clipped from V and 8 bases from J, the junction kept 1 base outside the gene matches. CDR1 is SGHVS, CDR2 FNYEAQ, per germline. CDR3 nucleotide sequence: TGTGCCAGCAGCTTAGGGGGACAGGAAGCTTTCTTT. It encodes CASSLGGQEAFF.

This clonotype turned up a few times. CDR3 in DNA: TGCGCCAGCAGCTTGTCCCCCCCGGCTCGGGTTCATCATCAGCCCCAGCATTTT. Residues: CASSLSPPARVHHQPQHF. The chain recombines TRBV5-1 with TRBJ1-5; D gene unclear. The CDR3 consists of 18 residues. Trimming pared 1 base from V and 5 bases from J, leaving 22 bases between. Germline V gives CDR1 SGHRS, CDR2 YFSETQ. The full variable domain, its missing parts supplied by reference TRBV5-1 and TRBJ1-5, is KAGVTQTPRYLIKTRGQQVTLSCSPISGHRSVSWYQQTPGQGLQFLFEYFSETQRNKGNFPGRFSGRQFSNSRSEMNVSTLELGDSALYLCASSLSPPARVHHQPQHFGDGTRLSIL.

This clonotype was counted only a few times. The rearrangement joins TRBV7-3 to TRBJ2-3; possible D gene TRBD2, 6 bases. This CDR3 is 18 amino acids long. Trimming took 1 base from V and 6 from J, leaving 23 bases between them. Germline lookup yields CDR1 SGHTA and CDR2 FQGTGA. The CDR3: CASSLNSFGTSVPDTQYF. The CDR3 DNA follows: TGTGCCAGCAGCTTAAATTCTTTTGGGACTTCGGTGCCGGATACGCAGTATTTT.

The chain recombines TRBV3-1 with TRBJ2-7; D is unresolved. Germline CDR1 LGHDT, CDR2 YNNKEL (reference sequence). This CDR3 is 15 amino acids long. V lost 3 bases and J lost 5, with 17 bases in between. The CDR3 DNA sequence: TGTGCCAGCAGCCACGAGTCCCTAGGAGACAACGAGCAGTACTTC. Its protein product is CASSHESLGDNEQYF.

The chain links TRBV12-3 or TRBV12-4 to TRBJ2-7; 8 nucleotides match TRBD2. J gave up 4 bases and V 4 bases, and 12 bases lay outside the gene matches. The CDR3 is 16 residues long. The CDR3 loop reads CASSSLRSGSMYEQYF. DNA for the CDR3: TGTGCCAGCAGTTCCCTTCGGAGCGGGAGTATGTACGAGCAGTACTTC.

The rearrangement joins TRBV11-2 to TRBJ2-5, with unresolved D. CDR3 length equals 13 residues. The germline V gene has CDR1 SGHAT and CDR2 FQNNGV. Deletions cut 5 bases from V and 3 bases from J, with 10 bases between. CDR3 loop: CASSQTAEETQYF. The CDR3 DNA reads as TGTGCCAGCAGCCAAACGGCGGAAGAGACCCAGTACTTC. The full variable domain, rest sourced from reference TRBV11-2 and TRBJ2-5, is EAGVAQSPRYKIIEKRQSVAFWCNPISGHATLYWYQQILGQGPKLLIQFQNNGVVDDSQLPKDRFSAERLKGVDSTLKIQPAKLEDSAVYLCASSQTAEETQYFGPGTRLLVL.

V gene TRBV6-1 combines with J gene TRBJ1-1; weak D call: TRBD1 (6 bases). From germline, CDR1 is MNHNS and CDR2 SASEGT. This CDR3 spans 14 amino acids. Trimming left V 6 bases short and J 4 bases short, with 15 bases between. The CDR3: CASRGVRGGTEAFF. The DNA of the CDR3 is TGTGCCAGCAGGGGGGTCAGGGGAGGCACTGAAGCTTTCTTT.

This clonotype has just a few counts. The CDR3 DNA sequence: TGTGCCTGGAGTAGCCAGCCAGGGGCCCAGTATTTT. Protein sequence: CAWSSQPGAQYF. The rearrangement joins TRBV30 to TRBJ2-3; D possibly corresponds to TRBD1 (6 bases). The germline V gene has CDR1 GTSNPN and CDR2 SVGIG (reference sequence). V was clipped by 2 bases and J by 12 bases, with 15 bases between them. This CDR3 is built from 12 residues.

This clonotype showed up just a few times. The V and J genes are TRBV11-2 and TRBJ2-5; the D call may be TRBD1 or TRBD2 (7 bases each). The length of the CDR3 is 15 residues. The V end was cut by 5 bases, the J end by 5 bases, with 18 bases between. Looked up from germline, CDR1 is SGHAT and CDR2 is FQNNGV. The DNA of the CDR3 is TGTGCCAGCAGCCCCGGGGCAGGGGGGGCGGAGACCCAGTACTTC. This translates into CASSPGAGGAETQYF.